In this sample, the clone carrying this T cell receptor (beta chain) turned up once. These data belong to a study of OX40 agonist ivuxolimab in advanced cancers. Study-level information: Participants averaged approximately 60 years of age (range about 23 to 80) and were 82.7% male.

Sequencing was performed with immunoSEQ multiplex PCR; in TCRdb, only in-frame clones are kept and a portion is missing. The sample has fewer than 100,000 clones, roughly 91% seen once; the top ten hold roughly 0.32%. The germline gives CDR1 SGHDT, CDR2 YYEEEE. The CDR3 is made up of 15 amino acids. Trimming removed 3 bases from V and 5 bases from J, with 16 bases in between. The sequence was collected from an adult with an advanced solid tumor such as melanoma, head and neck, liver or kidney cancer. Sample: CD4+ or CD8+ T cells sorted from blood, taken in a trial of the OX40 agonist ivuxolimab. This rearrangement joins TRBV5-6 to TRBJ2-3; D is possibly TRBD1 (7 bases). Here the CDR3 reads CASSWGQGGLDTQYF. The CDR3 region has the DNA TGTGCCAGCAGCTGGGGGCAGGGGGGCCTAGATACGCAGTATTTT.